Below, 13 T cell receptor beta chains from the same sample are listed, as sequenced in a study of response to subunit inactivated influenza vaccine (dated 2018 in TCRdb). The library was obtained by RT-PCR. Sequencing took place on an Illumina HiSeq 2500. Clones were called with MiXCR by TCRdb after fastp trimmed the public reads at Q25, and only in-frame beta chains were retained. Every entry covers one CDR3 protein and lists the most common genes and DNA from its rows. This sample comprises 200,000 to 250,000 distinct CDR3 sequences, more than 9% of them detected only once. The leading ten clones occupy 7.8% of the sample. The sequencing used non-naive T cells sorted from PBMCs, collected 14 days before vaccination. The cell subset or site label for this specimen denotes: memory T cell fraction. These receptors were collected from a man in his fifties or sixties who received an inactivated influenza vaccine. Donor details come from another sample of the same person, matched by shared clones.

The chain recombines TRBV20-1 with TRBJ1-4; possible D gene TRBD1, 5 bases. With 3 bases removed from V and 6 bases from J, the gap between germline ends came to 11 bases. Germline V CDR1 and CDR2: DFQATT, SNEGSKA (reference sequence). The CDR3 totals 13 residues. CDR3 amino acids: CSASRVGHEKLFF. The CDR3 DNA reads TGCAGTGCTAGCAGGGTGGGGCATGAAAAACTGTTTTTT.

This clonotype was seen at least ten times. The rearrangement uses TRBV20-1 and TRBJ2-1; D possibly corresponds to TRBD1 (6 bases). There are 11 residues in the CDR3. The germline V gene has CDR1 DFQATT and CDR2 SNEGSKA (reference sequence). V shed 8 bases and J shed 5 bases, with 10 bases lying between them. For the CDR3, the DNA is TGCAGTCCCGGGACAAACAATGAGCAGTTCTTC. Translated: CSPGTNNEQFF.

This clonotype was seen only a few times. The chain carries TRBV10-3 and TRBJ2-1; a possible D gene is TRBD2 (5 bases). This CDR3 region has 12 residues. Germline assignment: CDR1 ENHRY and CDR2 SYGVKD. The V gene lost 3 bases and the J gene lost 8 bases, with 8 bases spanning the gap. The CDR3: CAISDTSYEQFF. As DNA, the CDR3 is TGTGCCATCAGTGACACTAGTTATGAGCAGTTCTTC.

The chain recombines TRBV20-1 with TRBJ1-4; 12 bases map to TRBD1. The CDR3 runs 16 residues. V lost 4 bases and J lost 8; bases outside the gene matches: 11. CDR1 and CDR2 from the germline V gene are DFQATT and SNEGSKA (reference sequence). As DNA, the CDR3 is TGCAGTGCTATCCCCGGGACAGGGGGCGTTGGCGAAAAACTGTTTTTT. It encodes CSAIPGTGGVGEKLFF.

The gene calls are TRBV7-9 and TRBJ2-1; TRBD2 aligns across 11 bases. The CDR3 consists of 18 residues. The germline gives CDR1 SEHNR, CDR2 FQNEAQ (reference sequence). V was pared by 2 bases and J by 5 bases, with 11 bases of the junction left unmatched. CDR3 loop: CASSLPPRLAGKNNEQFF. The CDR3 bases are TGTGCCAGCAGCTTACCCCCCCGACTAGCGGGGAAAAACAATGAGCAGTTCTTC.

Regarding this clonotype: The CDR3 ends on some other residue instead of the conserved phenylalanine or tryptophan, so this is likely a read error. The V gene is TRBV12-3 or TRBV12-4, the J gene TRBJ2-1; TRBD2 aligns across 11 bases. The trim removed 6 bases at V and 8 bases at J, leaving 9 bases unmatched. The CDR3 is made up of 15 amino acids. The CDR3 region has the DNA TGTGCCAGCAGCCTTACTAGCGGGAGTGTAGATGAGCAGTTCTGC. The encoded protein is CASSLTSGSVDEQFC.

The chain employs TRBV5-1 and TRBJ1-3; a possible D gene is TRBD1 (5 bases). V gave up 0 bases and J gave up 0 bases, with 13 bases separating them. The V gene's germline CDR1 is SGHRS and CDR2 YFSETQ. The CDR3 length is 17 residues. The CDR3 DNA is TGCGCCAGCAGCTTGGATATCTCAGGGAGCTCTGGAAACACCATATATTTT. Its protein product is CASSLDISGSSGNTIYF.

This clonotype has more than one count but fewer than ten. The chain links TRBV5-1 to TRBJ2-2; the match to TRBD2 covers 8 bases. Unmatched junction bases numbered 12, after V lost 4 bases and J lost 1 base. Germline CDR1 reads SGHRS; CDR2 reads YFSETQ. This CDR3 region has 18 residues. In nucleotides, the CDR3 is TGCGCCAGCAGCCTTCCGGGACTAGAGGTTCGGAACACCGGGGAGCTGTTTTTT. The encoded protein is CASSLPGLEVRNTGELFF.

This clonotype was recorded many times. The chain recombines TRBV30 with TRBJ2-2; D remains unclear. V lost 4 bases and J 7 bases, leaving 19 bases between the germline ends. Germline values: CDR1 GTSNPN, CDR2 SVGIG (reference sequence). This CDR3 is built from 15 residues. CDR3 sequence (DNA): TGTGCCTGGACTAAAATGGGTCTCGAATACGGGGAGCTGTTTTTT. As protein: CAWTKMGLEYGELFF. The whole variable domain, filled in from reference TRBV30 and TRBJ2-2, reads SQTIHQWPATLVQPVGSPLSLECTVEGTSNPNLYWYRQAAGRGLQLLFYSVGIGQISSEVPQNLSASRPQDRQFILSSKKLLLSDSGFYLCAWTKMGLEYGELFFGEGSRLTVL.

The J gene is TRBJ2-1, the V gene TRBV11-2; the match to TRBD2 covers 9 bases. The length of the CDR3 is 16 residues. Trimming cost V 2 bases and J 6 bases; bases outside gene matches: 8. Germline assignment: CDR1 SGHAT and CDR2 FQNNGV. DNA for the CDR3: TGTGCCAGCAGCTTAAGAGTAGCGGGAGCGGGCAATGAGCAGTTCTTC. It translates to CASSLRVAGAGNEQFF.

Notes on this clonotype: Compared with germline, one end of the junction differs, possibly owing to a read error. V gene TRBV20-1 combines with J gene TRBJ2-4; D is uncertain. The CDR3 spans 17 residues. The germline gives CDR1 DFQATT, CDR2 SNEGSKA (reference sequence). CDR3 sequence (DNA): TGCTGTGCTAGAGATAGTGCGGCCCTATTAGCCAAAAACATTCAGTACTTC. Its translation: CCARDSAALLAKNIQYF.

This clonotype has just a few counts. This chain joins TRBV27 and TRBJ2-7; 12 bases are a match to TRBD2. The V segment lost 2 bases and the J segment 9 bases; nucleotides outside the gene matches: 2. The CDR3 is 13 amino acids. Per the germline V gene, CDR1 is MNHEY and CDR2 is SMNVEV (reference sequence). DNA for the CDR3: TGTGCCAGCAGTTTAGGACTAGCGGGAAGGCAGTACTTC. This sequence encodes CASSLGLAGRQYF.

The rearrangement joins TRBV20-1 to TRBJ2-5; a possible D gene is TRBD1 (6 bases). The germline V gene encodes CDR1 DFQATT and CDR2 SNEGSKA (reference sequence). Trimming removed 2 bases from V and 1 base from J, with 11 bases in between. This CDR3 has 14 residues. CDR3 nucleotide sequence: TGCAGTGCTAGACGGGACACAACCCAAGAGACCCAGTACTTC. Translated: CSARRDTTQETQYF.